The text below deals with one T cell receptor beta chain. This record belongs to a study of blood T cell repertoires in COVID-19. Cohorts were based on clinical histories the participants reported. V was clipped by 3 bases and J by 8 bases; unmatched bases: 9. Germline CDR1 is SGHNT and CDR2 is YENEEA. The CDR3 has 15 amino acids. The assay was immunoSEQ multiplex PCR, and TCRdb's table has in-frame clones only and misses some. The data hold more than 200,000 clones, with 70% to 90% observed a single time. The clonotype comes from a man aged 25 to 45 who had recovered from COVID-19. V is TRBV11-3 and J is TRBJ2-1; 8 positions match TRBD1. Sequencing was performed on PBMCs or T cells enriched from blood (not recorded which). The CDR3 spells CASSLNSDRGYEQFF. The CDR3 nucleotides are TGTGCCAGCAGCTTGAACTCTGACAGGGGCTATGAGCAGTTCTTC.